The T cell receptor (beta chain) under discussion was sequenced for a study of blood T cell repertoires in COVID-19. Study at large: Sites in the United States, Italy and Spain provided acute and convalescent COVID-19 samples.

Authors' processing steps: Estimated nucleated cell counts came from reference gene primer amplification. Clones were sequenced by immunoSEQ multiplex PCR, and TCRdb holds only the in-frame ones, with some missing. The D gene and trimming were derived from the DNA, and the V and J assignments and clone size from that table. In the table there are hundreds of thousands of clones, roughly 85% of which are singletons. The CDR3 has 16 amino acids. With 3 bases removed from V and 1 base from J, the gap between germline ends came to 15 bases. Looked up from germline, CDR1 is SGHTA and CDR2 is FQGNSA. This clonotype originated in a woman aged 18 to 35 who had recovered from COVID-19. J is TRBJ2-5 and V is TRBV7-2; D perhaps matches TRBD2 (5 bases). The sample consisted of peripheral blood. The CDR3 nucleotides read TGTGCCAGCAGCTTTAGTAGTCGCGGGCCCCAAGAGACCCAGTACTTC. Its translation: CASSFSSRGPQETQYF.